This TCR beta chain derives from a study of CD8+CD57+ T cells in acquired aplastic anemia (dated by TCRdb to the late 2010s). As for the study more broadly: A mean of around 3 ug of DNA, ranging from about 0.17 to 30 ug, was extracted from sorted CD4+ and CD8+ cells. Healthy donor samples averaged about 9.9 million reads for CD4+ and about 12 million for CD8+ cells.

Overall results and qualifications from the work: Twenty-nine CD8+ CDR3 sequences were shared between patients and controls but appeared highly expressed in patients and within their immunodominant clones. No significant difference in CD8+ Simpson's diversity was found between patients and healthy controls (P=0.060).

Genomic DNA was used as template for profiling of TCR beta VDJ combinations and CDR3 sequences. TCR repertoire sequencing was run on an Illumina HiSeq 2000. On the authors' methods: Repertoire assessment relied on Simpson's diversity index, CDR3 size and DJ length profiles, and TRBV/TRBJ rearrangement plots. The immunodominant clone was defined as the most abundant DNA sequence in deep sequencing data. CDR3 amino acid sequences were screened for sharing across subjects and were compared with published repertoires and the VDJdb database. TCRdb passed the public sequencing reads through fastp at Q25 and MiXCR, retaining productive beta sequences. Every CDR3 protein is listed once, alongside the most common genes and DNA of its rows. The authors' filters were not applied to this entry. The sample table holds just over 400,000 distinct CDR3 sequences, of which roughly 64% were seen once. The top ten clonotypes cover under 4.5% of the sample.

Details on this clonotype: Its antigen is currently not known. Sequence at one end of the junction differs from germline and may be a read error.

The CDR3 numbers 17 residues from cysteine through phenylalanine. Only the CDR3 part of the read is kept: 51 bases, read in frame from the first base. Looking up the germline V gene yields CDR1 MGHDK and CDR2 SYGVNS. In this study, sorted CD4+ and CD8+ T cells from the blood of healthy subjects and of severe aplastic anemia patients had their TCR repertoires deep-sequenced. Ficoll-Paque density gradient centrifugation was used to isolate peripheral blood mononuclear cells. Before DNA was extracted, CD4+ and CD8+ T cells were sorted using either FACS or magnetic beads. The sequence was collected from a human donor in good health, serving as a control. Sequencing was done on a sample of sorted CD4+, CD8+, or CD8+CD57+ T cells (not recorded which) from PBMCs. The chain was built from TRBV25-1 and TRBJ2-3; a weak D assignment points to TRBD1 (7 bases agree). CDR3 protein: CASSAPPGDRDSDTQGF. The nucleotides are TGTGCCAGCAGTGCACCACCTGGCGACAGGGACTCAGATACGCAGGGCTTT. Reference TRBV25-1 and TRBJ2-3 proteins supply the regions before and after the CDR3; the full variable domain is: EADIYQTPRYLVIGTGKKITLECSQTMGHDKMYWYQQDPGMELHLIHYSYGVNSTEKGDLSSESTVSRIRTEHFPLTLESARPSHTSQYLCASSAPPGDRDSDTQGFGPGTRLTVL.